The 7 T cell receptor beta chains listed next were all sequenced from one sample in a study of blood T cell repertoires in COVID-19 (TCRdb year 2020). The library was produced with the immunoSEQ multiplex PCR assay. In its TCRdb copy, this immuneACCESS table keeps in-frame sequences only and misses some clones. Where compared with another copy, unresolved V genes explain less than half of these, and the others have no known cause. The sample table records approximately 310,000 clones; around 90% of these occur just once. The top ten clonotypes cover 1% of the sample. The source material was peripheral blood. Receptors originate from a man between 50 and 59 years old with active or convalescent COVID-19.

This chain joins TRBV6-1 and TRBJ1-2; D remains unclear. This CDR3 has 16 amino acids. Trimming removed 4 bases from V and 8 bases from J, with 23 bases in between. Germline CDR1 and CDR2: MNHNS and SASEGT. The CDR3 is CASSGGNPDGVRGYTF. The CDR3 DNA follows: TGTGCCAGCAGTGGCGGAAATCCGGACGGGGTGCGGGGCTACACCTTC.

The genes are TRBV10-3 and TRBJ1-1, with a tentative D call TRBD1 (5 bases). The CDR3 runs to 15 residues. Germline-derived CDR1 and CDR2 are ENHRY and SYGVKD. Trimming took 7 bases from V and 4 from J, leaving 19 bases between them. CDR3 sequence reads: CAITPGGSMGTEAFF. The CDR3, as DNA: TGTGCCATCACTCCGGGGGGGAGCATGGGCACTGAAGCTTTCTTT.

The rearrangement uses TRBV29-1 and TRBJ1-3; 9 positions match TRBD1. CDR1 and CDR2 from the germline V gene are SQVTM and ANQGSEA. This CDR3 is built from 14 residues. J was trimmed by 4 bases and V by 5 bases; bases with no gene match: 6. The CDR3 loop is CSVKVDRGGNTIYF. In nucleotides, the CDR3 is TGCAGCGTTAAAGTGGACAGGGGAGGAAACACCATATATTTT.

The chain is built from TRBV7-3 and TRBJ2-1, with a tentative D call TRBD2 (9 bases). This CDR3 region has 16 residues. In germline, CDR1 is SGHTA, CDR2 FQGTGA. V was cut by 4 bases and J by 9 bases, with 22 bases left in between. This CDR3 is CASSSQGGGRAPEQFF. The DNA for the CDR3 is TGTGCCAGCAGCTCACAGGGGGGCGGGAGGGCCCCTGAGCAGTTCTTC.

CDR3 nucleotides: TGTGCCAGCAGCTTCACTAGCGGGAGGGCCCACACCGGGGAGCTGTTTTTT. This sequence encodes CASSFTSGRAHTGELFF. The rearrangement joins TRBV7-3 to TRBJ2-2, with 13 positions matching TRBD2. CDR1 is SGHTA and CDR2 is FQGTGA in the germline V gene. CDR3 size: 17 residues. The junction had 4 bases not matched to a gene; V was cut back by 3 bases and J by 3 bases.

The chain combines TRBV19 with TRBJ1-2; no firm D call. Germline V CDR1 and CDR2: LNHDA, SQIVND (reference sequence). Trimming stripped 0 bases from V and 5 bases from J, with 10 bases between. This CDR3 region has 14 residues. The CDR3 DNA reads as TGTGCCAGTAGTATAGATCTCGGAGAGTATGGCTACACCTTC. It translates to CASSIDLGEYGYTF.

DNA for the CDR3: TGTGCCAGCAGTTTTAGCGGGGGACACACAGATACGCAGTATTTT. Amino acids: CASSFSGGHTDTQYF. This chain connects TRBV28 to TRBJ2-3; 9 positions agree with TRBD2. Trimming took 3 bases from V and 2 from J; bases not matched to a gene: 3. Germline V gives CDR1 MDHEN, CDR2 SYDVKM. The CDR3 length is 15 residues.